The rows below give T cell receptor beta chains drawn from one sample of a study of OX40 agonist ivuxolimab in advanced cancers. TCRdb keeps only in-frame clones here, not all; method: immunoSEQ multiplex PCR. Of tens of thousands of clones listed, approximately 86% are singletons. This material consisted of CD4+ or CD8+ T cells sorted from blood, taken in a trial of the OX40 agonist ivuxolimab. These receptors all stem from an adult with an advanced solid tumor such as melanoma, head and neck, liver or kidney cancer. The CDR3 runs from the conserved cysteine through the conserved F or W. D genes are given only for firm matches. A clone size is listed for some rows: how often the clone was seen (once, few, many), or a class if it is expanded.

TRBV30	NA	NA	TRBJ2-7	TGTGCCTGGAGGGACACCCGCACGTACTTC	CAWRDTRTYF
TRBV5-1	TRBD1	NA	TRBJ1-2	TGCGCCAGCAGCTCAGGGGGCAACTATGGCTACACCTTC	CASSSGGNYGYTF
TRBV27	TRBD2	NA	TRBJ2-3	TGTGCCACGGGACTAGCGGGAGGACGTAGATTCACAGATACGCAGTATTTT	CATGLAGGRRFTDTQYF
TRBV2	TRBD1	NA	TRBJ2-2	TGTGCCAGCAATACAGGGGCCTCCACCGGGGAGCTGTTTTTT	CASNTGASTGELFF
TRBV11-3	NA	NA	TRBJ2-2	TGTGCCAGCAGCCCAAGGGGCGGGGAGCTGTTTTTT	CASSPRGGELFF
TRBV28	NA	NA	TRBJ2-7	TGTGCCAGCAGAGACCGCGGTACCCTAAACTACGAGCAGTACTTC	CASRDRGTLNYEQYF
TRBV18	TRBD2	NA	TRBJ2-1	TGTGCCAGCTCACTGGGACTAGGCCAGAAGTTCTTC	CASSLGLGQKFF
TRBV30	NA	NA	TRBJ2-3	TGTGCCTGGAGTCTGGGGTCCCCTACGCAGTATTTT	CAWSLGSPTQYF
TRBV21-1	NA	NA	TRBJ1-3	TGTGCCAGCAGCATAGGACTGAGCTCTGGAAACACCATATATTTT	CASSIGLSSGNTIYF
TRBV5-1	NA	NA	TRBJ2-7	TGCGCCAGCACCCGTGAGGGCAGGGGACCCTACGAGCAGTACTTC	CASTREGRGPYEQYF
TRBV19	NA	few	TRBJ2-2	TGTGCCAGTAGTACAAACACGAACACCGGGGAGCTGTTTTTT	CASSTNTNTGELFF
TRBV28	TRBD1	once	TRBJ1-2	TGTGCCAGCCTCACCGGGACAGGGTCGGGTGGCTACACCTTC	CASLTGTGSGGYTF
TRBV5-4	TRBD2	NA	TRBJ2-1	TGTGCCAGCAGCCATAGCGGGAGCTCCTACAATGAGCAGTTCTTC	CASSHSGSSYNEQFF
TRBV5-6	TRBD1	NA	TRBJ1-1	TGTGCCAGCAGCATCGACAGGGGACGAGCTTTCTTT	CASSIDRGRAFF
TRBV30	NA	NA	TRBJ2-7	TGTGCCTGGAGTGTGGGCCAGGGGGGCTCCTACGAGCAGTACTTC	CAWSVGQGGSYEQYF
TRBV11-2	TRBD2	NA	TRBJ2-3	TGTGCCAGCAGCCCCTCAGGGTCCAGCGGGAGGAGTAGGTCAGATACGCAGTATTTT	CASSPSGSSGRSRSDTQYF